Listed below are T cell receptor beta chains from one sample, sequenced in a study of spatial heterogeneity in lung cancer. In TCRdb, the 5' RACE reads were re-called with MiXCR into one record per CDR3 protein. Among more than 20,000 distinct CDR3 sequences listed, about 5% were seen once. The starting material was PBMCs, obtained at surgery. These receptor sequences come from a male donor with early-stage non-small cell lung cancer. The CDR3 runs from the conserved cysteine through the conserved F or W. Fields, in order: V gene, D gene, CDR3 length, clone size, J gene, CDR3 DNA, CDR3 protein. D genes are given only for firm matches. Only some rows state a clone size, as once, few, many or a class for expanded clones.

>TRBV12-3/TRBV12-4|-|14|many|TRBJ1-1
TGTGCCAGCAGTTCGGACAGCCTGAACACTGAAGCTTTCTTT
CASSSDSLNTEAFF
>TRBV7-2|TRBD2|15|few|TRBJ2-1
TGTGCCAGCAGCTCCGCCGGGACTAGCTCCGTTGAGCAGTTCTTC
CASSSAGTSSVEQFF
>TRBV29-1|-|10|many|TRBJ2-5
TGCAGCGTTGTAAAAGAGACCCAGTACTTC
CSVVKETQYF
>TRBV18|TRBD1|14|many|TRBJ1-5
TGTGCCAGCTCACCCGACAGGGGGTATCAGCCCCAGCATTTT
CASSPDRGYQPQHF
>TRBV7-9|TRBD2|15|many|TRBJ2-3
TGTGCCAGCAGCTTAGTGGCGGGAGGGCGGAATACGCAGTATTTT
CASSLVAGGRNTQYF
>TRBV9|-|15|many|TRBJ2-2
TGTGCCAGCAGCGCTCAGAGGGGGTTCGCCGGGGAGCTGTTTTTT
CASSAQRGFAGELFF
>TRBV6-1|-|14|-|TRBJ2-7
TGTGCCAGCAGTGAGGGGGGCTTGGCATACGAGCAGTACTTC
CASSEGGLAYEQYF
>TRBV5-1|-|15|-|TRBJ2-2
TGCGCCAGCAGGCAGGGCCCCGCTGGCACCGGGGAGCTGTTTTTT
CASRQGPAGTGELFF
>TRBV7-2|TRBD2|16|-|TRBJ2-3
TGTGCCAGCAGCTTCCTAGCGGGAGGGGGGACAGATACGCAGTATTTT
CASSFLAGGGTDTQYF
>TRBV12-3/TRBV12-4|TRBD1|15|-|TRBJ2-2
TGTGCCAGCAGCGGGACAGGGACGAACACCGGGGAGCTGTTTTTT
CASSGTGTNTGELFF
>TRBV7-9|TRBD1|14|few|TRBJ1-1
TGTGCCATCGAGGACAGGGATGGAATCACTGAAGCTTTCTTT
CAIEDRDGITEAFF
>TRBV7-3|-|13|-|TRBJ1-5
TGTGCCAGCAGCTTGGACCGTAATCAGCCCCAGCATTTT
CASSLDRNQPQHF
>TRBV7-3|TRBD2|15|-|TRBJ2-1
TGTGCCAGCAGCCAGACTAGCGGGCGTTACAATGAGCAGTTCTTC
CASSQTSGRYNEQFF
>TRBV29-1|-|12|many|TRBJ1-5
TGCAGCGCTAAAGAAGGCAATCAGCCCCAGCATTTT
CSAKEGNQPQHF
>TRBV2|TRBD1|17|many|TRBJ1-5
TGTGCCAGCAGTGAACCGTTGGGGGGACAGTTCAATCAGCCCCAGCATTTT
CASSEPLGGQFNQPQHF
>TRBV4-2|-|14|-|TRBJ1-1
TGTGCCAGCAGCCCACCTAAGGAGAACACTGAAGCTTTCTTT
CASSPPKENTEAFF
>TRBV7-2|-|14|many|TRBJ1-2
TGTGCCAGCACCCCCTATAGGGAGCGTGATGGCTACACCTTC
CASTPYRERDGYTF
>TRBV19|-|13|medium-sized|TRBJ2-4
TGTGCCAGTAGTGACCCCCCCCGGGACATTCAGTACTTC
CASSDPPRDIQYF
>TRBV5-1|TRBD2|15|many|TRBJ2-1
TGCGCCAGCAGCCCTGGACTAGCGGGAGCTCATGAGCAGTTCTTC
CASSPGLAGAHEQFF
>TRBV7-8|TRBD1|14|many|TRBJ1-6
TGTGCCAGCAGCCCCCAGACAGGGAATTCACCCCTCCACTTT
CASSPQTGNSPLHF
>TRBV7-2|-|13|many|TRBJ2-2
TGTGCCAGCAGCTATGGGTGGACCGGGGAGCTGTTTTTT
CASSYGWTGELFF
>TRBV19|-|15|many|TRBJ2-4
TGTGCCAGTAGTAGGGGGAAATGGGTTAAAAACATTCAGTACTTC
CASSRGKWVKNIQYF
>TRBV9|TRBD2|20|many|TRBJ2-1
TGTGCCAGCAGCGTAGGAAGGGTAGCGGGGGTCGTAAGCTCCTACAATGAGCAGTTCTTC
CASSVGRVAGVVSSYNEQFF
>TRBV28|-|10|-|TRBJ2-7
TGTGCCAGCAGTCGATACGAGCAGTACTTC
CASSRYEQYF
>TRBV4-3|TRBD2|15|many|TRBJ2-1
TGCGCCAGCAGTCCTTCTAGCGGGAGGGGTTTCCAGCAGTTCTTC
CASSPSSGRGFQQFF
>TRBV27|-|14|many|TRBJ2-5
TGTGCCAGCAGAGGGGGACTACCGCAAGAGACCCAGTACTTC
CASRGGLPQETQYF